This TCR beta chain was captured in a study of regulatory T cells in long-lasting Graves disease. Study findings and constraints: Persistent patients had a count of shared public clonotypes (around 2,500) that exceeded that of new patients (about 970).

Indicated time point: persistent/refractory GD, antithyroid drugs over 5 years with positive TRAb. Isolated PBMC RNA provided the starting material for the TCR library. Libraries of TCR beta came from iRepertoire HTBI primers plus Arm-PCR of CDR3 regions. In TCRdb, the multiplex PCR reads were re-called with MiXCR into one record per CDR3 protein. The sample gives some 440,000 distinct CDR3 sequences, less than 25% of which show up once; 7% to 9.5% is in the top ten. Worth noting for this clonotype: Its antigen remains unknown.

The germline gives CDR1 PRHDT, CDR2 FYEKMQ (reference sequence). V shed 5 bases and J 3 bases; nucleotides not matched to a gene: 5. CDR3 length equals 16 residues. Sequencing used peripheral blood mononuclear cells (PBMCs), obtained when the disease was refractory, from a patient treated with antithyroid drugs. This TCR came from a female donor with Graves disease. The chain recombines TRBV13 with TRBJ2-2; TRBD2 matches at 11 bases. The CDR3 nucleotides are TGTGCCAGCAGCCGGGGACTAGCGGAATACACCGGGGAGCTGTTTTTT. Translating gives CASSRGLAEYTGELFF.